Listed below are T cell receptor beta chains from one sample, sequenced in a study of blood T cell repertoires in COVID-19. Sequencing used immunoSEQ multiplex PCR; TCRdb keeps in-frame clones, though not all of them. Counted here are approximately 390,000 clones, nearly 90% occurring once; the ten biggest clones make up 5% to 8.5%. The sample was peripheral blood. These receptors all come from a man younger than 30 with active or convalescent COVID-19. Each CDR3 is given without its conserved first and last residue.

v_call	j_call	cdr3_length	cdr3_aa
TRBV6-1	TRBJ1-3	11	ASSETGLNTIY
TRBV6-5	TRBJ2-5	13	ASTETGGIQETQY
TRBV5-1	TRBJ2-3	12	ASSRGTSTDTQY
TRBV19	TRBJ2-7	12	ASSIRTDYYEQY
TRBV7-2	TRBJ2-7	11	ASSAASDYEQY
TRBV7-3	TRBJ2-3	13	ASSLGGSGTDTQY
TRBV28	TRBJ2-7	12	ATREDGRLYEQY
TRBV21-1	TRBJ2-7	12	ASSDSGNPYEQY
TRBV19	TRBJ2-2	14	ASIPARGARAGELF
TRBV5-8	TRBJ1-2	9	ASSSGLSYT
TRBV4-3	TRBJ2-2	16	ASSDRTSGGGNTGELF
TRBV7-6	TRBJ1-5	12	ASSLVGGAEPQH
TRBV5-4	TRBJ2-7	13	ASSLKAGGTYEQY
TRBV28	TRBJ1-6	14	ASSQIRTAIGSPLH
TRBV21-1	TRBJ1-2	10	ARDRVDYGYT
TRBV7-2	TRBJ2-1	17	ASRNAPSRDRALKFEQF
TRBV24-1	TRBJ2-3	13	ATSDLGQGADTQY
TRBV6-2/TRBV6-3	TRBJ2-3	14	ASSDGTSGPTDTQY
TRBV24-1	TRBJ1-1	11	ATSGTGYTEAF
TRBV4-3	TRBJ1-1	13	ASSQGQGRGTEAF
TRBV18	TRBJ2-1	17	ASSPFSVRPGTGGNEQF
TRBV9	TRBJ2-3	13	ASSVEGRDKDTQY
TRBV15	TRBJ2-2	18	ATSSRDGGLAGEHTGELF
TRBV9	TRBJ1-6	12	ASSRTEYNSPLH
TRBV7-2	TRBJ1-6	16	ASSFGTGEVSYNSPLH
TRBV19	TRBJ1-6	12	ASRHSSYNSPLH
TRBV4-2	TRBJ2-7	11	ASSQETRYEQY
TRBV19	TRBJ2-3	14	ASSSSLAGNLDTQY